This T cell receptor beta chain appears in the sequencing data of a study of glioma-infiltrating T cells. Using RNA template, CDR3s of TCR alpha and beta were amplified with iRepertoire arm-PCR. TCRdb re-analysed the multiplex PCR reads in MiXCR, keeping a single row per CDR3 protein. The repertoire holds around 190,000 distinct CDR3 sequences, with more than 35% as singletons. Germline CDR1 is SGHTA and CDR2 is FQGNSA. V was pared by 5 bases and J by 0 bases, with 14 bases between. This CDR3 region has 16 residues. This clonotype was recorded only once. Sequenced material: glioma tissue, nonneoplastic brain tissue, or PBMCs (not recorded which). The TCR sequence derives from a human donor with low-grade glioma or glioblastoma, undergoing nonglioma brain surgery, or in good health (not recorded which). The chain combines TRBV7-2 with TRBJ2-1, with D maybe TRBD1 (6 bases). This CDR3 is CASSLQGLSSYNEQFF. CDR3 coding DNA: TGTGCCAGCAGCCTCCAGGGGTTAAGCTCCTACAATGAGCAGTTCTTC.